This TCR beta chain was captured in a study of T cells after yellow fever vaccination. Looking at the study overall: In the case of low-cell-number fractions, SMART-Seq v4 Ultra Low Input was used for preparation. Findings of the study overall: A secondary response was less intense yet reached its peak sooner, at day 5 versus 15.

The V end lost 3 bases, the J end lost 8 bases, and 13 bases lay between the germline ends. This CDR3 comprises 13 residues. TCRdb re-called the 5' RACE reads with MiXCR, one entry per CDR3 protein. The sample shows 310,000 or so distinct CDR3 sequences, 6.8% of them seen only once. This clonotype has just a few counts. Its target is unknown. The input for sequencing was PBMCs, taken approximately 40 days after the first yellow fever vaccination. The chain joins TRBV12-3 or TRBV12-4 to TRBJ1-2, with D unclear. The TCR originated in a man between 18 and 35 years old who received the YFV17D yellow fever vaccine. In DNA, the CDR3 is TGTGCCAGCAGTTTTCAGCCTAGTCAAGGCTACACCTTC. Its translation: CASSFQPSQGYTF.